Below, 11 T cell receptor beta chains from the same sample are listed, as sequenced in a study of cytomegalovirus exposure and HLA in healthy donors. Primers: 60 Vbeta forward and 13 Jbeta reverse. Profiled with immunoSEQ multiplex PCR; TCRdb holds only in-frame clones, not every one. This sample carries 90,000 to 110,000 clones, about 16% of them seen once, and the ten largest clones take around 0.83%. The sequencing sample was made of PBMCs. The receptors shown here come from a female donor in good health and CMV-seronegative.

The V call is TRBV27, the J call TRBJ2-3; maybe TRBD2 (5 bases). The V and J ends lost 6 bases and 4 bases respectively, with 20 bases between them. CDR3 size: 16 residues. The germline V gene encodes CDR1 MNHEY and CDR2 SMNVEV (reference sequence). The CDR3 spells CASRPRRSGGSDTQYF. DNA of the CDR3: TGTGCCAGCAGGCCCAGGAGGAGCGGCGGGTCAGATACGCAGTATTTT.

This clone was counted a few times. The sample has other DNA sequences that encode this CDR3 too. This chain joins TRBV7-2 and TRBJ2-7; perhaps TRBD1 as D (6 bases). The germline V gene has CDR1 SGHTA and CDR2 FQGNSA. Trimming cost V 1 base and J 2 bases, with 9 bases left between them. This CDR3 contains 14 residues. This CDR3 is CASSLGGRAYEQYF. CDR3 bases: TGTGCCAGCAGCTTAGGGGGGCGGGCCTACGAGCAGTACTTC. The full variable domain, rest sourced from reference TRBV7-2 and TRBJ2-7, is GAGVSQSPSNKVTEKGKDVELRCDPISGHTALYWYRQSLGQGLEFLIYFQGNSAPDKSGLPSDRFSAERTGGSVSTLTIQRTQQEDSAVYLCASSLGGRAYEQYFGPGTRLTVT.

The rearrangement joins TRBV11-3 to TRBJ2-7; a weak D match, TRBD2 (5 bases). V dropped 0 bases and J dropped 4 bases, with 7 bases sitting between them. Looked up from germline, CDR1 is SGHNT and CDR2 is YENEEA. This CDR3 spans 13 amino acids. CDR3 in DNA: TGTGCCAGCAGCTTAGAAGGAGGATACGAGCAGTACTTC. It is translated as CASSLEGGYEQYF.

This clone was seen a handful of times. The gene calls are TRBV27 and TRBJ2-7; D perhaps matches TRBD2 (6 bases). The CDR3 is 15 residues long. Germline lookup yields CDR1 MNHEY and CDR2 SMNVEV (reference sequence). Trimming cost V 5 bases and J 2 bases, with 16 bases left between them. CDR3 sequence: CASSGTVTGAYEQYF. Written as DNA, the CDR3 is TGTGCCAGCAGTGGGACGGTGACGGGGGCCTACGAGCAGTACTTC.

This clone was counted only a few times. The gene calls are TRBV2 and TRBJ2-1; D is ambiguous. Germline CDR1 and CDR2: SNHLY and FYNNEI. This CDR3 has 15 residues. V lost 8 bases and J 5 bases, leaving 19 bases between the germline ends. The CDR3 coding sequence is TGTGCCAGCCAGACTGAGCCGGCCATGGACAATGAGCAGTTCTTC. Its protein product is CASQTEPAMDNEQFF.

In nucleotides, the CDR3 is TGTGCCAGCAACCCACAGGGGGCAGGTGGCTACACCTTC. Translation gives CASNPQGAGGYTF. V gene TRBV2 combines with J gene TRBJ1-2; 9 positions match TRBD1. The germline V gene has CDR1 SNHLY and CDR2 FYNNEI. CDR3 size: 13 residues. V dropped 7 bases and J dropped 7; count of bases not matched to a gene: 7.

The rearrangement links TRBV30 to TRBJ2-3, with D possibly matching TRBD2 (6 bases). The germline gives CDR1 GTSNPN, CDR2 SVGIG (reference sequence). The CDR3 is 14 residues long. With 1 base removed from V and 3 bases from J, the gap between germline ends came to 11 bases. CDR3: CAWSDGRGTDTQYF. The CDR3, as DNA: TGTGCCTGGAGTGACGGGCGGGGAACAGATACGCAGTATTTT.

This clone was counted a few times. CDR3 sequence (DNA): TGCGCCAGCAGCCAAGAAGGGTGGGACATCACTGAAGCTTTCTTT. It is translated as CASSQEGWDITEAFF. This chain connects TRBV4-3 to TRBJ1-1, with D maybe TRBD1 (6 bases). Germline CDR1 LGHNA, CDR2 YSLEER. The CDR3 is 15 amino acids. V was cut by 0 bases and J by 4 bases, with 12 bases left in between.

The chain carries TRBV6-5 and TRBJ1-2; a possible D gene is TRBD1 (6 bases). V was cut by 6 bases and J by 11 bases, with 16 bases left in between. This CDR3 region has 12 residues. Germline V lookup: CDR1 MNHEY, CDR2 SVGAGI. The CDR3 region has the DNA TGTGCCAGCAGGACCGGGGGGGCAGTTTACACCTTC. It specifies CASRTGGAVYTF.

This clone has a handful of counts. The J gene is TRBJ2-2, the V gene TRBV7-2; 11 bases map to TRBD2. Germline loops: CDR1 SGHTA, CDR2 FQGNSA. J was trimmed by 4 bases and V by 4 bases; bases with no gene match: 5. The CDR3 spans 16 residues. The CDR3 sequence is CASSSPSGGLTGELFF. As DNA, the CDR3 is TGTGCCAGCAGCTCCCCTAGCGGGGGGCTCACCGGGGAGCTGTTTTTT.

CDR3 nucleotides: TGTGCCAGCAGTGAACAGGGGAGTGAAAAACTGTTTTTT. It is translated as CASSEQGSEKLFF. V gene TRBV25-1 combines with J gene TRBJ1-4; possibly TRBD1 for D (6 bases). Germline loops: CDR1 MGHDK, CDR2 SYGVNS. Trimming took off 2 bases at V and 7 bases at J, with 8 bases between the two ends. This CDR3 comprises 13 residues.